The 19 T cell receptor beta chains below were found in one sample sequenced in a study of shared clonotypes between healthy human individuals. The method was immunoSEQ multiplex PCR; TCRdb's version includes in-frame clones alone and lacks a portion of them. The sample holds approximately 2.1 million clones, over 85% seen once. The sample taken for sequencing was naive CD4+ T cells from PBMCs. The subset was: CD45RA+ positively selected. These receptors all come from a man between 18 and 35 years old in good health. Some clones in this sample may be carry-over from other donors' samples.

The chain carries TRBV2 and TRBJ2-4; D is perhaps TRBD1 or TRBD2 (5 bases each). The CDR3 contains 14 residues. CDR1 and CDR2 (germline): SNHLY, FYNNEI. With 6 bases removed from V and 6 bases from J, the gap between germline ends came to 15 bases. CDR3 DNA: TGTGCCAGCAGGGGGTCGGGGCGATCAAACATTCAGTACTTC. Translating it yields CASRGSGRSNIQYF. Variable domain in full (rest from reference TRBV2 and TRBJ2-4): EPEVTQTPSHQVTQMGQEVILRCVPISNHLYFYWYRQILGQKVEFLVSFYNNEISEKSEIFDDQFSVERPDGSNFTLKIRSTKLEDSAMYFCASRGSGRSNIQYFGAGTRLSVL.

The genes are TRBV7-2 and TRBJ2-5; D is tentatively TRBD1 or TRBD2 (5 bases each). CDR1 SGHTA and CDR2 FQGNSA come from the germline V gene. V dropped 7 bases and J dropped 5 bases, with 17 bases sitting between them. CDR3 length: 14 amino acids. CDR3 residues: CASTIFGTRETQYF. In DNA form, the CDR3 reads TGTGCCAGCACCATTTTTGGGACCAGGGAGACCCAGTACTTC.

Points on this clone: The sample has other DNA sequences that encode this CDR3 too. The V call is TRBV27, the J call TRBJ1-2; 8 bases line up with TRBD1. This CDR3 comprises 13 residues. Germline V gene lookup returns CDR1 MNHEY and CDR2 SMNVEV (reference sequence). V gave up 2 bases and J gave up 5 bases; unmatched junction bases: 1. CDR3 amino acids: CASSLRQGYGYTF. The CDR3 nucleotides are TGTGCCAGCAGTTTAAGACAGGGGTATGGCTACACCTTC.

This clone was observed a handful of times. The same CDR3 is also encoded by other DNA sequences in this sample. This chain uses TRBV29-1 with TRBJ1-5, with 9 bases identical to TRBD1. CDR3 length: 13 residues. Trimming removed 4 bases from V and 4 bases from J; junction bases left unmatched: 2. CDR1 is SQVTM and CDR2 is ANQGSEA in the germline V gene. CDR3: CSVAGQGNQPQHF. The CDR3 DNA reads as TGCAGCGTTGCCGGACAGGGGAATCAGCCCCAGCATTTT.

This chain connects TRBV6-5 to TRBJ2-7; the D is unclear. This CDR3 has 14 residues. Per germline, CDR1 MNHEY and CDR2 SVGAGI. The V end was cut by 0 bases, the J end by 3 bases, with 9 bases between. CDR3 DNA: TGTGCCAGCAGTTACTCGTACGTCAGCTACGAGCAGTACTTC. It encodes CASSYSYVSYEQYF.

CDR3 sequence: CASSYPPGQENEQYF. The DNA for the CDR3 is TGTGCCAGCAGTTACCCCCCTGGACAGGAGAACGAGCAGTACTTC. The chain combines TRBV6-6 with TRBJ2-7, with 7 bases fitting TRBD1. V trimming: 2 bases; J trimming: 5 bases; junction bases outside the gene matches: 9. Germline CDR1 reads MNHNY; CDR2 reads SVGAGI (reference sequence). CDR3 length: 15 residues.

This clone was counted once. The chain links TRBV7-9 to TRBJ1-2; 9 bases line up with TRBD1. The CDR3 runs 16 residues. V lost 1 base and J lost 8; bases outside the gene matches: 11. CDR1 SEHNR and CDR2 FQNEAQ come from the germline V gene (reference sequence). CDR3 DNA: TGTGCCAGCAGCTTAGGGGGACAGGGAGGTTCGCGAGGCTACACCTTC. This translates into CASSLGGQGGSRGYTF. The entire variable domain, with the rest obtained from reference TRBV7-9 and TRBJ1-2, is as follows: DTGVSQNPRHKITKRGQNVTFRCDPISEHNRLYWYRQTLGQGPEFLTYFQNEAQLEKSRLLSDRFSAERPKGSFSTLEIQRTEQGDSAMYLCASSLGGQGGSRGYTFGSGTRLTVV.

The V gene is TRBV7-7, the J gene TRBJ2-1; D possibly corresponds to TRBD2 (6 bases). V dropped 1 base and J dropped 6 bases, with 13 bases sitting between them. Germline lookup yields CDR1 SSHAT and CDR2 FNYEAQ (reference sequence). The CDR3 totals 15 residues. The CDR3 here is CASSLDVRGLNEQFF. The CDR3 bases are TGTGCCAGCAGCTTAGATGTTAGGGGACTCAATGAGCAGTTCTTC.

Regarding this clone: The sample has other DNA sequences that encode this CDR3 too. V is TRBV19 and J is TRBJ1-5, with D unresolved. Trimming cost V 2 bases and J 2 bases, with 1 base left between them. This CDR3 has 12 amino acids. CDR1 is LNHDA and CDR2 is SQIVND in the germline V gene (reference sequence). CDR3 nucleotides: TGTGCCAGTAGTATACGCAATCAGCCCCAGCATTTT. This sequence encodes CASSIRNQPQHF. Together with reference TRBV19 and TRBJ1-5, the CDR3 gives the full variable domain: DGGITQSPKYLFRKEGQNVTLSCEQNLNHDAMYWYRQDPGQGLRLIYYSQIVNDFQKGDIAEGYSVSREKKESFPLTVTSAQKNPTAFYLCASSIRNQPQHFGDGTRLSIL.

This clone was seen a few times. The V and J genes are TRBV6-1 and TRBJ1-1; D not certain. This CDR3 has 15 amino acids. Trimming left V 3 bases short and J 1 base short, with 12 bases between. Germline loops: CDR1 MNHNS, CDR2 SASEGT. The CDR3 is CASSEFRPRNTEAFF. CDR3 bases: TGTGCCAGCAGTGAGTTTCGCCCGCGGAACACTGAAGCTTTCTTT.

The gene calls are TRBV11-2 and TRBJ1-4, with no clear D. This CDR3 region has 16 residues. V lost 1 base, J lost 2 bases, and 11 bases lay in between. Germline V CDR1 and CDR2: SGHAT, FQNNGV. CDR3 protein: CASSLGGSWTNEKLFF. CDR3 bases: TGTGCCAGCAGCTTAGGAGGCAGTTGGACTAATGAAAAACTGTTTTTT.

V usage is TRBV11-1 and J usage is TRBJ1-2; perhaps TRBD1 as D (6 bases). The V gene lost 5 bases and the J gene lost 5 bases, with 18 bases spanning the gap. Germline CDR1 and CDR2: SGHAT and FQDESV (reference sequence). The CDR3 is 15 residues long. The CDR3 nucleotides are TGTGCCAGCAGCGAATTTAACAGGGCAGGGTATGGCTACACCTTC. The encoded protein is CASSEFNRAGYGYTF.

The chain recombines TRBV5-1 with TRBJ2-5, with TRBD1 as a possible D gene (6 bases). The CDR3 length is 13 residues. Trimming pared 5 bases from V and 2 bases from J, leaving 10 bases between. The germline V gene has CDR1 SGHRS and CDR2 YFSETQ. CDR3 region: CASSRTEQETQYF. The CDR3 DNA sequence: TGCGCCAGCAGTAGGACAGAACAAGAGACCCAGTACTTC.

V and J are TRBV25-1 and TRBJ1-1, with a tentative D call TRBD1 (6 bases). Looked up from germline, CDR1 is MGHDK and CDR2 is SYGVNS. Trimming pared 5 bases from V and 4 bases from J, leaving 14 bases between. The CDR3 sequence is 14 residues long. The DNA for the CDR3 is TGTGCCAGCAGTCCACGGGGAGGGGGCACTGAAGCTTTCTTT. It is translated as CASSPRGGGTEAFF. Variable domain in full (rest from reference TRBV25-1 and TRBJ1-1): EADIYQTPRYLVIGTGKKITLECSQTMGHDKMYWYQQDPGMELHLIHYSYGVNSTEKGDLSSESTVSRIRTEHFPLTLESARPSHTSQYLCASSPRGGGTEAFFGQGTRLTVV.

The chain has TRBV27 and TRBJ2-7, with D unclear. The CDR3 has 13 amino acids. Trimming stripped 3 bases from V and 12 bases from J, with 18 bases between. The germline V gene has CDR1 MNHEY and CDR2 SMNVEV (reference sequence). The CDR3 region is CASSFRRGPHAYF. The CDR3 DNA reads TGTGCCAGCAGTTTCAGGCGAGGCCCCCACGCGTACTTC.

With regard to this clone: In the same sample, other DNA sequences code for this CDR3. CDR3 DNA sequence: TGTGCCAGCAGCCTAGCGGGCCAGCCCCAGCATTTT. The encoded protein is CASSLAGQPQHF. The V and J genes are TRBV28 and TRBJ1-5; no firm D call. Germline V gives CDR1 MDHEN, CDR2 SYDVKM. Trimming removed 6 bases from V and 7 bases from J, with 10 bases in between. The CDR3 runs to 12 residues.

The V and J genes are TRBV15 and TRBJ1-3; D is perhaps TRBD1 (6 bases). Germline CDR1 is LNHNV and CDR2 is YYDKDF (reference sequence). The CDR3 has 15 residues. V was pared by 1 base and J by 4 bases, with 11 bases between. CDR3 in DNA: TGTGCCACCAGCAGAGCAACGACAGGAGGAAACACCATATATTTT. This translates into CATSRATTGGNTIYF.

The chain uses TRBV5-4 and TRBJ2-2, with 7 bases that match TRBD2. Looked up from germline, CDR1 is SGHNT and CDR2 is YYREEE (reference sequence). The CDR3 is 14 residues long. V dropped 4 bases and J dropped 2; count of bases not matched to a gene: 2. The CDR3 sequence: CASSKTSNTGELFF. Here the CDR3 DNA reads TGTGCCAGCAGCAAGACTAGCAACACCGGGGAGCTGTTTTTT.

The chain combines TRBV11-3 with TRBJ2-3, with 9 bases aligning to TRBD1. CDR1 and CDR2 from the germline V gene are SGHNT and YENEEA. V shed 1 base and J 3 bases; nucleotides not matched to a gene: 5. CDR3 length equals 16 residues. CDR3 sequence reads: CASSLGGDRDTDTQYF. The CDR3 DNA follows: TGTGCCAGCAGCTTAGGGGGGGACAGGGATACAGATACGCAGTATTTT.